This TCR beta chain originates from a study of beta chain features in type 1 diabetes. Study-level findings and limits: There was no resolution here of whether HLA type influences TCRB rearrangement. Fewer junction insertions and more nucleotide deletions appeared in type 1 diabetes patients. The study found moderately but significantly shorter TCRB CDR3s in all four CD4+ subsets of Type 1 diabetes patients.

This clone has just a few counts. Its antigen is not known. CDR1 and CDR2 (germline): MGHRA, YSYEKL. The CDR3 has 14 residues. The germline V and J ends were trimmed by 4 bases and 3 bases, with 10 bases remaining between them. It was via CD45RO/CCR7/CD25/CD127/CD95/CD27 that CD4+ naive, central memory, regulatory and stem cell-like memory cells were sorted. The investigators reverse transcribed all of the isolated RNA, so they sequenced expressed TCRB transcripts. Using immunoSEQ multiplex PCR, the repertoire was profiled, and TCRdb retains in-frame clones only, with some absent. The table has about 140,000 clones, about 13% seen once.

This chain connects TRBV4-1 to TRBJ1-5, with a possible D match to TRBD1 (6 bases). The sequence was collected from a young man with type 1 diabetes. Sequences were obtained from central memory CD4+ T cells from blood. CDR3 loop: CASSPGGANQPQHF. CDR3 DNA: TGCGCCAGCAGCCCGGGGGGGGCCAATCAGCCCCAGCATTTT.